The clone carrying this T cell receptor beta chain was detected a few times. The data belong to a study of tumor-infiltrating lymphocytes in oesophageal squamous cell carcinoma. TCRdb fed the PCR reads into MiXCR, producing one record per CDR3 protein. The sample carries several thousand distinct CDR3 sequences, approximately 15% recorded once. This CDR3 is built from 17 residues. V lost 6 bases, J lost 3 bases, and 14 bases stayed unmatched. Germline V gene data show CDR1 as SNHLY and CDR2 as FYNNEI. Sequencing was performed on blood. The sequence was obtained from a male donor with esophageal squamous cell carcinoma. The chain joins TRBV2 to TRBJ1-5, with 7 bases that match TRBD1. The CDR3 protein is CASRFEPGQSFNQPQHF. The DNA of the CDR3 is TGTGCCAGCAGATTCGAACCGGGACAGAGTTTCAATCAGCCCCAGCATTTT.